This entry concerns a single TCR beta chain. This entry is derived from a study of blood T cell repertoires in COVID-19. Recovered participants had two consecutive negative NP/OP PCR tests, healthcare professional clearance, or symptom resolution. The CDR3 is 15 residues long. Germline V gene sequence: CDR1 SGHAT, CDR2 FQNNGV. The V gene end was trimmed by 4 bases and the J gene end by 8 bases; junction bases not matched to a gene: 9. Here immunoSEQ multiplex PCR was the method, and the copy in TCRdb shows in-frame clones only, minus some. Of hundreds of thousands of clones listed, 65% to 90% are singletons.

Sequencing was done on a sample of PBMCs or T cells enriched from blood (not recorded which). The chain employs TRBV11-2 and TRBJ2-1; 9 nucleotides agree with TRBD2. This clonotype originated in a man aged 35 to 55 who had recovered from COVID-19. CDR3 protein: CASSYSGSGKDEQFF. As DNA, the CDR3 is TGTGCCAGCAGCTATAGCGGGAGTGGTAAAGATGAGCAGTTCTTC.